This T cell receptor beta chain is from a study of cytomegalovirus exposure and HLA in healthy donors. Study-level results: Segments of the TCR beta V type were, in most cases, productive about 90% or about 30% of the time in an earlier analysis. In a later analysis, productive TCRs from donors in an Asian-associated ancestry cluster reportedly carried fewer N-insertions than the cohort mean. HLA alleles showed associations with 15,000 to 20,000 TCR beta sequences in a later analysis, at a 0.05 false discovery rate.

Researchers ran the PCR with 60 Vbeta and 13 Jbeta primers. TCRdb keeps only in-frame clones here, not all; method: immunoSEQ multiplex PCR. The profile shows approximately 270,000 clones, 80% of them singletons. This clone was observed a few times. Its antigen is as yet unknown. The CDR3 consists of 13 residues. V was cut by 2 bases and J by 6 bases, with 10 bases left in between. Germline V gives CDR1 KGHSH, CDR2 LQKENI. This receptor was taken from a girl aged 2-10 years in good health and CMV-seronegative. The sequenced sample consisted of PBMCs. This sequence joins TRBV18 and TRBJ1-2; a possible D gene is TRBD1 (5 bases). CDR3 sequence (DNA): TGTGCCAGCTCACCAGGGGACTCGGATGGCTACACCTTC. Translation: CASSPGDSDGYTF.